These 30 T cell receptor beta chains were all obtained from the same sample, sequenced in a study of blood T cell repertoires in COVID-19. The table came from immunoSEQ multiplex PCR; TCRdb's copy has only in-frame clones and leaves some out. Seen here are about 74,000 clones, roughly nine tenths observed once, and the top ten hold around 1.6%. Sequenced input: peripheral blood. The receptor set was obtained from a man aged 45-65 years with acute or convalescent COVID-19.

The chain employs TRBV30 and TRBJ1-4; D not certain. This CDR3 contains 14 residues. The germline V gene encodes CDR1 GTSNPN and CDR2 SVGIG (reference sequence). The V end lost 4 bases, the J end lost 12 bases, and 21 bases lay between the germline ends. The CDR3 is CAWTLGMGKKELFF. Written as DNA, the CDR3 is TGTGCCTGGACCCTCGGGATGGGCAAAAAGGAACTGTTTTTT.

The chain recombines TRBV11-2 with TRBJ2-7; 10 positions agree with TRBD1. Germline loops: CDR1 SGHAT, CDR2 FQNNGV. The V and J ends lost 2 bases and 0 bases, in that order; junction bases with no gene match: 7. The CDR3 contains 17 residues. This chain's CDR3 is CASSLSTGQGISYEQYF. DNA for the CDR3: TGTGCCAGCAGCTTATCGACGGGACAGGGGATCTCCTACGAGCAGTACTTC.

The sample holds a few counts of this clone. The V gene is TRBV6-5, the J gene TRBJ2-7; TRBD2 matches 8 bases. With 6 bases clipped from V and 3 bases from J, the junction kept 4 bases outside the gene matches. The CDR3 is made up of 13 amino acids. Looked up from germline, CDR1 is MNHEY and CDR2 is SVGAGI. In DNA, the CDR3 is TGTGCCAGCAGGGGTAGCGGGAACTACGAGCAGTACTTC. It is translated as CASRGSGNYEQYF.

The J gene is TRBJ1-2, the V gene TRBV10-3, with 9 nucleotides matching TRBD1. This CDR3 contains 12 residues. Unmatched junction bases numbered 8, after V lost 11 bases and J lost 7 bases. Germline lookup yields CDR1 ENHRY and CDR2 SYGVKD. The CDR3 DNA sequence: TGTGCCGCCCTGGGGACAGGGTCTGGCTACACCTTC. This codes for CAALGTGSGYTF.

V usage is TRBV9 and J usage is TRBJ2-7; a possible D gene is TRBD2 (5 bases). Germline assignment: CDR1 SGDLS and CDR2 YYNGEE. CDR3 length equals 14 residues. With 4 bases removed from V and 6 bases from J, the gap between germline ends came to 17 bases. CDR3: CASSPRLSQGEQYF. The CDR3 bases are TGTGCCAGCAGCCCCCGACTAAGCCAAGGCGAGCAGTACTTC.

The genes are TRBV5-1 and TRBJ2-7; TRBD2 agrees at 12 bases. V trimming: 4 bases; J trimming: 3 bases; junction bases outside the gene matches: 5. Germline CDR1 SGHRS, CDR2 YFSETQ. The CDR3 sequence is 15 residues long. CDR3 amino acids: CASSMGLAGIYEQYF. The DNA for the CDR3 is TGCGCCAGCAGCATGGGACTAGCGGGCATCTACGAGCAGTACTTC.

The chain recombines TRBV7-9 with TRBJ2-7; 11 nucleotides match TRBD1. The CDR3 sequence is 16 residues long. V trimming: 3 bases; J trimming: 4 bases; junction bases outside the gene matches: 8. CDR1 and CDR2 from the germline V gene are SEHNR and FQNEAQ (reference sequence). CDR3 in DNA: TGTGCCAGCAGCTTGGGACAGGGGGGACCGGGGTACGAGCAGTACTTC. It specifies CASSLGQGGPGYEQYF.

The V call is TRBV6-5, the J call TRBJ2-2; D may be TRBD2 (6 bases). Germline V lookup: CDR1 MNHEY, CDR2 SVGAGI. The V end lost 3 bases, the J end lost 0 bases, and 11 bases lay between the germline ends. The CDR3 extends over 16 amino acids. The CDR3 region has the DNA TGTGCCAGCAGTTATACTGCGGGGTCGAACACCGGGGAGCTGTTTTTT. The encoded protein is CASSYTAGSNTGELFF.

The chain joins TRBV3-1 (or the pseudogene TRBV3-2) to TRBJ2-7; TRBD2 agrees at 7 bases. The ends lost 3 bases at V and 0 bases at J; junction bases unmatched: 14. Germline V gene sequence: CDR1 LGHDT, CDR2 YNNKEL (reference sequence). This CDR3 region has 18 residues. The CDR3 coding sequence is TGTGCCAGCAGCCAGGGACCCGCTAGCGGAGTAAACTCCTACGAGCAGTACTTC. This gives the protein CASSQGPASGVNSYEQYF.

This clone appeared a few times. This rearrangement joins TRBV7-2 to TRBJ1-1, with 7 bases that match TRBD1. The germline V gene has CDR1 SGHTA and CDR2 FQGNSA. The CDR3 consists of 14 residues. J gave up 8 bases and V 2 bases, and 8 bases lay outside the gene matches. CDR3 nucleotides: TGTGCCAGCAGCTTACCCGGTGACAGGGACGAAGCTTTCTTT. Translation gives CASSLPGDRDEAFF.

The chain uses TRBV21-1 and TRBJ2-7; TRBD1 is the table's D call and was not checked against the DNA. TRBV21-1 is described as a pseudogene. This CDR3 is 15 amino acids long. CDR3 in DNA: TGTGCCAGCAGCAAACCTGACAGGGTCAACTACGAGCAGTACTTC. This encodes CASSKPDRVNYEQYF.

The chain combines TRBV27 with TRBJ1-1; D unclear. CDR3 length: 13 amino acids. The V gene's germline CDR1 is MNHEY and CDR2 SMNVEV (reference sequence). V lost 0 bases and J lost 8, with 10 bases in between. CDR3 in amino acids: CASSLSLTAEAFF. The CDR3 DNA follows: TGTGCCAGCAGTTTATCGTTAACAGCCGAAGCTTTCTTT.

This chain links TRBV12-3 or TRBV12-4 with TRBJ1-1; no clear D. Trimming removed 4 bases at V and 11 bases at J, with 14 bases between. CDR3 size: 12 residues. CDR3 protein: CASSSEPRWAFF. DNA of the CDR3: TGTGCCAGCAGTTCCGAACCTAGGTGGGCTTTCTTT.

V and J are TRBV9 and TRBJ1-3; TRBD1 matches at 7 bases. After removal of 4 bases from V and 0 bases from J, the junction contained 4 bases not matched to a gene. This CDR3 comprises 15 residues. CDR1 is SGDLS, CDR2 YYNGEE, per germline. CDR3 sequence (DNA): TGTGCCAGCAGCACACAGGGGAGCTCTGGAAACACCATATATTTT. This sequence encodes CASSTQGSSGNTIYF.

The gene calls are TRBV5-1 and TRBJ2-1; maybe TRBD1 (5 bases). Germline values: CDR1 SGHRS, CDR2 YFSETQ. This CDR3 is 13 amino acids long. Trimming took 0 bases from V and 9 from J, leaving 10 bases between them. In DNA, the CDR3 is TGCGCCAGCAGCTTGGGACAAAGGGGTGAGCAGTTCTTC. This encodes CASSLGQRGEQFF.

This clone was counted once. The V gene is TRBV28, the J gene TRBJ2-7; maybe TRBD1 (5 bases). Germline assignment: CDR1 MDHEN and CDR2 SYDVKM. The CDR3 is 14 residues long. V was shortened by 7 bases and J by 0 bases, with 13 bases between the two germline ends. CDR3 in amino acids: CASNRFPSSYEQYF. The CDR3 nucleotides read TGTGCCAGCAACAGGTTCCCCAGCTCCTACGAGCAGTACTTC.

The CDR3 DNA is TGTGCCAGCAGCCAAGATCGACCGACTGCCTTCTGGAAGAGCACAGATACGCAGTATTTT. It yields the protein CASSQDRPTAFWKSTDTQYF. V and J are TRBV4-2 and TRBJ2-3, with no clear D. The CDR3 consists of 20 residues. Germline assignment: CDR1 LGHNA and CDR2 YNFKEQ. Trimming pared 0 bases from V and 0 bases from J, leaving 22 bases between.

The V and J genes are TRBV11-2 and TRBJ1-4, with D possibly matching TRBD1 (5 bases). Trimming stripped 5 bases from V and 3 bases from J, with 10 bases between. This CDR3 region has 14 residues. CDR1 is SGHAT, CDR2 FQNNGV, per germline. CDR3 nucleotides: TGTGCCAGCAGCCTCGACAGATCTAATGAAAAACTGTTTTTT. Amino acid sequence: CASSLDRSNEKLFF.

The V gene is TRBV5-1, the J gene TRBJ2-4; 11 bases align to TRBD2. CDR1 is SGHRS and CDR2 is YFSETQ in the germline V gene. The CDR3 covers 24 residues. With V trimmed by 10 bases and J by 5 bases, 38 bases remained unmatched. The CDR3 protein is CAPTILPLRSLAGGPVGSENIQYF. For the CDR3, the DNA is TGCGCCCCTACTATCCTCCCACTAAGGTCATTAGCGGGAGGGCCGGTCGGGTCGGAAAACATTCAGTACTTC.

The genes are TRBV2 and TRBJ1-2; D perhaps matches TRBD1 (5 bases). V was shortened by 1 base and J by 0 bases, with 21 bases between the two germline ends. The CDR3 is made up of 19 amino acids. Looked up from germline, CDR1 is SNHLY and CDR2 is FYNNEI. The CDR3 protein is CASSEDSIQGAPSNYGYTF. The CDR3 DNA reads as TGTGCCAGCAGTGAAGATTCTATCCAGGGCGCTCCTTCTAACTATGGCTACACCTTC.

The chain recombines TRBV7-6 with TRBJ2-1; the D is unclear. V lost 6 bases, J lost 3 bases, and 6 bases lay in between. Germline CDR1 and CDR2: SGHVS and FNYEAQ. The CDR3 extends over 12 amino acids. The CDR3: CASRSGYNEQFF. In DNA, the CDR3 is TGTGCCAGCAGATCCGGCTACAATGAGCAGTTCTTC.

This rearrangement joins TRBV27 to TRBJ1-5, with D possibly being TRBD1 (6 bases). The CDR3 contains 15 residues. Between the trimmed V and J ends, which lost 8 bases and 3 bases, there was a span of 17 bases. In germline, CDR1 is MNHEY, CDR2 SMNVEV (reference sequence). This CDR3 reads CASWTGGANNQPQHF. The CDR3 nucleotides read TGTGCCAGCTGGACCGGGGGGGCAAACAATCAGCCCCAGCATTTT.

CDR3 region: CASTPTGAYEQYV. Here the CDR3 DNA reads TGTGCCAGCACCCCGACAGGGGCCTACGAGCAGTACGTC. The chain uses TRBV11-2 and TRBJ2-7; 8 bases agree with TRBD1. The CDR3 totals 13 residues. V shed 7 bases, J shed 2 bases, and the junction held 4 bases outside the gene matches. Germline V gene lookup returns CDR1 SGHAT and CDR2 FQNNGV.

The V and J genes are TRBV7-9 and TRBJ2-7; 10 nucleotides line up with TRBD2. This CDR3 contains 18 residues. J gave up 2 bases and V 0 bases, and 10 bases lay outside the gene matches. CDR1 is SEHNR, CDR2 FQNEAQ, per germline (reference sequence). This CDR3 is CASSLAVSSGSGAYEQYF. The CDR3 bases are TGTGCCAGCAGCTTAGCGGTGTCTAGCGGGAGTGGTGCCTACGAGCAGTACTTC. Looking up the rest from reference TRBV7-9 and TRBJ2-7 gives the full variable domain: DTGVSQNPRHKITKRGQNVTFRCDPISEHNRLYWYRQTLGQGPEFLTYFQNEAQLEKSRLLSDRFSAERPKGSFSTLEIQRTEQGDSAMYLCASSLAVSSGSGAYEQYFGPGTRLTVT.

The chain couples TRBV6-5 to TRBJ1-6, with 7 positions matching TRBD1. The CDR3 consists of 16 residues. Germline V gives CDR1 MNHEY, CDR2 SVGAGI. The V gene end was trimmed by 4 bases and the J gene end by 10 bases; junction bases not matched to a gene: 13. The CDR3 nucleotides are TGTGCCAGCAGTTCTCGACAGGGATCGCGGGGATCACCCCTCCACTTT. As protein: CASSSRQGSRGSPLHF.

The J gene is TRBJ2-5, the V gene TRBV5-1; D is perhaps TRBD1 (6 bases). Germline-derived CDR1 and CDR2 are SGHRS and YFSETQ. The ends were cut back, 4 bases at V and 1 base at J, with 11 bases in the middle. The CDR3 spans 14 residues. CDR3 region: CASSTGQLQETQYF. The CDR3 DNA sequence: TGCGCCAGCAGCACTGGACAGCTCCAAGAGACCCAGTACTTC.

This clone was counted between two and nine times. The chain employs TRBV5-6 and TRBJ2-1, with 8 positions matching TRBD2. CDR3 length equals 16 residues. Germline V CDR1 and CDR2: SGHDT, YYEEEE. The V and J ends lost 5 bases and 0 bases, in that order; junction bases with no gene match: 7. The CDR3 coding sequence is TGTGCCAGCAGTTTACAAAGCGGGAGCTCCTACAATGAGCAGTTCTTC. It encodes CASSLQSGSSYNEQFF.

The V and J genes are TRBV28 and TRBJ1-5; 7 bases are shared with TRBD1. Looked up from germline, CDR1 is MDHEN and CDR2 is SYDVKM. Unmatched junction bases numbered 10, after V lost 6 bases and J lost 5 bases. The CDR3 runs 15 residues. Here the CDR3 DNA reads TGTGCCAGCAGCAGACAGGGAAGAAGGGATCAGCCCCAGCATTTT. The encoded protein is CASSRQGRRDQPQHF.

The chain joins TRBV28 to TRBJ2-1, with 14 bases fitting TRBD2. CDR1 MDHEN and CDR2 SYDVKM come from the germline V gene. Trimming cost V 6 bases and J 8 bases; bases outside gene matches: 6. The CDR3 length is 15 residues. The CDR3 sequence is CASRRLAGGPDEQFF. CDR3 coding DNA: TGTGCCAGCAGGCGACTAGCGGGAGGGCCCGATGAGCAGTTCTTC.

J is TRBJ1-2 and V is TRBV7-2; TRBD1 might be the D (5 bases). The CDR3 is 16 amino acids. V shed 5 bases and J shed 1 base, with 17 bases lying between them. CDR1 is SGHTA, CDR2 FQGNSA, per germline. This CDR3 reads CASSPGQGRVNYGYTF. CDR3 sequence (DNA): TGTGCCAGCAGCCCCGGGCAGGGCAGGGTTAACTATGGCTACACCTTC.